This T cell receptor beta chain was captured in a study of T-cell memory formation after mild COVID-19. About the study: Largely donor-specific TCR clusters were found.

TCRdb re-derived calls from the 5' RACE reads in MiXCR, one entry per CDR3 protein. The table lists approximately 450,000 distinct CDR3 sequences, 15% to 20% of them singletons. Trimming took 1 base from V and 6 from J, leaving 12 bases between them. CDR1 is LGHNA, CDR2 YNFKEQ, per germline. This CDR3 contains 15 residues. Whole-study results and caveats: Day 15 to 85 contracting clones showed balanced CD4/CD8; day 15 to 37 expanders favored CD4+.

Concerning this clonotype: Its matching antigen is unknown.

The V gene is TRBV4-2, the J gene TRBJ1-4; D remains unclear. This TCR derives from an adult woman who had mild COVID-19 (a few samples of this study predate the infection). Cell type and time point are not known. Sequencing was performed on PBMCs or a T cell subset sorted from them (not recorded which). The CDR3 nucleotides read TGTGCCAGCAGCCAAGCCGGATCCCCGGATGAAAAACTGTTTTTT. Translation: CASSQAGSPDEKLFF.